The TCR beta chain under discussion was sequenced for a study of blood T cell repertoires in COVID-19. Study details: Samples came from the United States, Italy and Spain, spanning acute and convalescent COVID-19. In each case, the material was cDNA or gDNA derived from T cells, B-cell-depleted T cells, or PBMCs.

Those enrolled in Seattle joined during active infection and were followed longitudinally afterward. The table lists this clone with a count of one. How the authors handled the data: Scientists estimated how many nucleated cells there were by amplifying reference gene primers. Method: immunoSEQ multiplex PCR; TCRdb's copy keeps in-frame clones and lacks some. The DNA gave D and trimming, while V, J and clone size come from that table. This sample has roughly 230,000 clones, with around 90% found just once. Sequences were obtained from peripheral blood. This sequence was found in a woman aged 55-69 years with COVID-19, enrolled during active disease.

The CDR3 here is CASSVLTALAYEQYF. Here the CDR3 DNA reads TGTGCCAGCAGCGTATTGACAGCGTTAGCCTACGAGCAGTACTTC. This rearrangement joins TRBV11-2 to TRBJ2-7, with D maybe TRBD1 (5 bases). Germline CDR1 and CDR2: SGHAT and FQNNGV. CDR3 length: 15 residues. With 5 bases removed from V and 2 bases from J, the gap between germline ends came to 16 bases. The full variable domain, completed using reference TRBV11-2 and TRBJ2-7, is EAGVAQSPRYKIIEKRQSVAFWCNPISGHATLYWYQQILGQGPKLLIQFQNNGVVDDSQLPKDRFSAERLKGVDSTLKIQPAKLEDSAVYLCASSVLTALAYEQYFGPGTRLTVT.